This is a list of T cell receptor beta chains from one sample in a study of radiotherapy plus CTLA-4 blockade in lung cancer. Repertoires were generated with immunoSEQ multiplex PCR, while TCRdb's copy carries only in-frame clones and drops some. Of tens of thousands of clones listed, 77% are singletons. This material consisted of peripheral blood, taken from a patient treated with radiotherapy plus ipilimumab. The receptors here all came from a human donor with non-small cell lung cancer who had a partial response to radiotherapy plus ipilimumab. The CDR3 runs from the conserved cysteine through the conserved F or W. D genes are given only for firm matches.

>TRBJ1-2|TRBV28|NA
CASSLGGGNYGYTF
TGTGCCAGCAGTTTGGGGGGGGGTAACTATGGCTACACCTTC
>TRBJ2-2|TRBV1|NA
CTSSQDGDRGSGELFF
TGCACCAGCAGCCAAGATGGGGACAGGGGGTCCGGGGAGCTGTTTTTT
>TRBJ2-1|TRBV7-2|NA
CASSLGFGDNEQFF
TGTGCCAGCAGCTTAGGCTTCGGGGACAATGAGCAGTTCTTC
>TRBJ2-5|TRBV7-7|TRBD1
CASSLDGWDREETQYF
TGTGCCAGCAGCTTAGACGGGTGGGACAGGGAGGAGACCCAGTACTTC
>TRBJ2-7|TRBV9|TRBD2
CASSALPSGGSYEQYF
TGTGCCAGCAGCGCGTTACCTAGCGGGGGCTCCTACGAGCAGTACTTC
>TRBJ2-1|TRBV13|TRBD2
CASSLGSGLAAYNEQFF
TGTGCCAGCAGCTTGGGTTCGGGACTAGCGGCCTACAATGAGCAGTTCTTC
>TRBJ2-1|TRBV7-3|NA
CASSLRGGVVFYEQFF
TGTGCCAGCAGCTTAAGAGGGGGGGTCGTATTCTATGAGCAGTTCTTC
>TRBJ1-2|TRBV15|NA
CATSRGQELDGYTF
TGTGCCACCAGCAGAGGACAGGAGCTCGATGGCTACACCTTC
>TRBJ1-1|TRBV6-5|NA
CASSSLPGGSVTEAFF
TGTGCCAGCAGTTCCCTGCCGGGGGGGTCCGTCACTGAAGCTTTCTTT
>TRBJ1-4|TRBV5-8|TRBD1
CASSIGTGGAEKLFF
TGTGCCAGCAGCATAGGGACAGGGGGCGCTGAAAAACTGTTTTTT